A selection of T cell receptor beta chains follows, all from one sample in a study of control samples from healthy donors and cancer patients. Clones were sequenced by immunoSEQ multiplex PCR, and TCRdb holds only the in-frame ones, with some missing. The sample lists 150,000 to 200,000 clones, about 93% occurring once. The sequenced sample consisted of blood. These TCRs come from a man younger than 35 in good health. Both conserved end residues are part of each CDR3. A D gene is named only where the DNA matches it firmly. Size tells how often a clone was seen (once, few, many) or the class of an expanded clone, and some rows leave it out.

cdr3_nt cdr3_aa j_call d_call v_call clone_size
TGTGCCAGCAGCGCCCCCGGCCGGACCGAGTATGGCTACACCTTC CASSAPGRTEYGYTF TRBJ1-2 . TRBV9 once
TGTGCCAGCAGCACCGGGGCAGGGACGGGCACTGAAGCTTTCTTT CASSTGAGTGTEAFF TRBJ1-1 . TRBV5-4 .
TGTGCCAGCAGCTTAAGGTTTAACACTGAAGCTTTCTTT CASSLRFNTEAFF TRBJ1-1 . TRBV5-5 .
TGTGCCACCAGTGCAACTAATGAAAAACTGTTTTTT CATSATNEKLFF TRBJ1-4 . TRBV24-1 once
TGTGCCAGCAGCGCCGAGAGATACGAGCAGTACTTC CASSAERYEQYF TRBJ2-7 . TRBV2 .
TGCGCCAGCAGCGGATCTTCCGGGACAAGTAATGAAAAACTGTTTTTT CASSGSSGTSNEKLFF TRBJ1-4 . TRBV5-1 .
TGTGCCATCAGCCGTGAATTATCAGGGGGGAAAGAGACCCAGTACTTC CAISRELSGGKETQYF TRBJ2-5 . TRBV10-3 .
TGTGCCAGCAGTGATCCAGGGACCTTTTCTAACTATGGCTACACCTTC CASSDPGTFSNYGYTF TRBJ1-2 . TRBV6-1 .
TGTGCCAGCAGTCCTAAGGGAGGAGAGGCTGAAGCTTTCTTT CASSPKGGEAEAFF TRBJ1-1 . TRBV6-5 .
TGTGCCAGCAGTTACCCTCGAAGACGGGTCAACTATGGCTACACCTTC CASSYPRRRVNYGYTF TRBJ1-2 . TRBV6-2/TRBV6-3 once
TGTGCCAGAAGCTTGATTGCAGGTCCCACCGGGGAGCTGTTTTTT CARSLIAGPTGELFF TRBJ2-2 . TRBV5-3 .
TGTGCCAGCAGCTTAGCAGGGGACTATGGCTACACCTTC CASSLAGDYGYTF TRBJ1-2 . TRBV11-2 .
TGTGCCAGCAGCCAAGCTCGTCAGGGCTCCCCTGGCTACACCTTC CASSQARQGSPGYTF TRBJ1-2 . TRBV4-2 .
TGTGCCAGCAGCCACGGCTCTAACTATGGCTACACCTTC CASSHGSNYGYTF TRBJ1-2 . TRBV3-1/TRBV3-2 .
TGTGCCAGCAGCTTAGGGGACAGGGGCTCCTACGAGCAGTACTTC CASSLGDRGSYEQYF TRBJ2-7 TRBD1 TRBV7-2 .
TGCGCCAGCAGCCGAATCCTACTAGCGGGGGGGCCTACTCAAGAGACCCAGTACTTC CASSRILLAGGPTQETQYF TRBJ2-5 TRBD2 TRBV4-1 .
TGCGCCAGCAGCTTGCGGGGGCCCCCCTACAATGAGCAGTTCTTC CASSLRGPPYNEQFF TRBJ2-1 . TRBV5-1 .
TGTGCCAGTAGTATTCAGGGGGGGTACGAGCAGTACTTC CASSIQGGYEQYF TRBJ2-7 . TRBV19 .
TGTGCCAGCAGCTTGCAGGGACCCAGACTGGGAAAACTGTTTTTT CASSLQGPRLGKLFF TRBJ1-4 . TRBV5-8 .
TGTGCCAGCAGACGAAGAGGGTCGGGGGATGGGGAGCAGTTCTTC CASRRRGSGDGEQFF TRBJ2-1 . TRBV5-8 .
TGTGCCAGCAGCTTAAGTTCGGGGTTGAAGGAGACCCAGTACTTC CASSLSSGLKETQYF TRBJ2-5 . TRBV5-5 .
TGCGCCAGCAGTGATTCGGACGGGGTGAACACTGAAGCTTTCTTT CASSDSDGVNTEAFF TRBJ1-1 . TRBV10-1 .
TGTGCCAGCAGCTTGGAGGGGGGCGGTGATGAGCAGTTCTTC CASSLEGGGDEQFF TRBJ2-1 . TRBV5-4 .
TGTGCCATCAGTGAGCCCACAGCTGGGGGGGCCGGGAATGAGCAGTTCTTC CAISEPTAGGAGNEQFF TRBJ2-1 . TRBV10-3 .
TGCGCCAGCAGCCTGTGGGAAAGGGACGAGCAGTACTTC CASSLWERDEQYF TRBJ2-7 . TRBV5-1 .
TGTGCCAGTAGTCCGGTTTCTGGGGGCAGCTCCTACAATGAGCAGTTCTTC CASSPVSGGSSYNEQFF TRBJ2-1 . TRBV19 .
TGTGCCAGCAGCTCGGGGCTTGGAGACGCCTATGGCTACACCTTC CASSSGLGDAYGYTF TRBJ1-2 . TRBV21-1 .
TGTGCCAGCAGTCCGGCCGGGACAGGGAGAAATTCACCCCTCCACTTT CASSPAGTGRNSPLHF TRBJ1-6 TRBD1 TRBV28 .
TGTGCCAGCAGTCCGACGGGGGTTTTAGAAAAACTGTTTTTT CASSPTGVLEKLFF TRBJ1-4 . TRBV7-9 .
TGTGCCAGCAGCGTAGCTGCGGACTCTAATTCACCCCTCCACTTT CASSVAADSNSPLHF TRBJ1-6 . TRBV9 .
TGTGCCAGCAGCTTGACAGGGGCACCCCTCCACTTT CASSLTGAPLHF TRBJ1-6 TRBD1 TRBV7-2 .
TGTGCCAGCAGCTTGGAGGGGCGATTGATAACCGGGGAGCTGTTTTTT CASSLEGRLITGELFF TRBJ2-2 . TRBV5-8 .
TGTGCCAGCAGCTTAGGCGGGGACTACACAGATACGCAGTATTTT CASSLGGDYTDTQYF TRBJ2-3 TRBD2 TRBV7-2 .
TGTGCCAGCAGGACAGGCATGGATGAAAAACTGTTTTTT CASRTGMDEKLFF TRBJ1-4 . TRBV2 .
TGTGCCAGCAGCTTACTACAGGGGGAGGGGTATCAGCCCCAGCATTTT CASSLLQGEGYQPQHF TRBJ1-5 TRBD1 TRBV7-2 .
TGTGCCATCAGTGAGCCGGATGGGGACGAAGCTTTCTTT CAISEPDGDEAFF TRBJ1-1 . TRBV10-3 once
TGTGCCAGCAGCTTAGCCGGACAGGGGGCCTACGAGCAGTACTTC CASSLAGQGAYEQYF TRBJ2-7 TRBD1 TRBV7-6 .
TGTGCCAGCAGTTACGAGGGACCCAACTCTGGAAACACCATATATTTT CASSYEGPNSGNTIYF TRBJ1-3 . TRBV6-5 .
TGCGCCAGCAATAGACTAGGAGGGGAGGGCGGGGAGCTGTTTTTT CASNRLGGEGGELFF TRBJ2-2 TRBD2 TRBV10-1 .
TGTGCCATCAGTGGGAGAGGAGACGATGAGCAGTTCTTC CAISGRGDDEQFF TRBJ2-1 . TRBV10-3 .
TGTGCCAGCTCACCACGGAGTTCAACTAATGAAAAACTGTTTTTT CASSPRSSTNEKLFF TRBJ1-4 . TRBV18 .
TGTGCCAGCAGCGAGCGGACATTCGATAATTCACCCCTCCACTTT CASSERTFDNSPLHF TRBJ1-6 . TRBV6-6 .
TGTGCCAGCAGTCGGACAGGGGGCGAGCAGTACTTC CASSRTGGEQYF TRBJ2-7 TRBD1 TRBV6-5 .
TGTGCCAGCAGCCTCGGACCAAACACAGATACGCAGTATTTT CASSLGPNTDTQYF TRBJ2-3 . TRBV6-6 .
TGTGCCAGCAGACCGGGGGTCTCCACAGATACGCAGTATTTT CASRPGVSTDTQYF TRBJ2-3 . TRBV2 .
TGTGCCACCGCCGGGACCGTGGCAGATACGCAGTATTTT CATAGTVADTQYF TRBJ2-3 . TRBV24-1 .
TGTGCCAGCAGCCCAGCGGGGGGGGCAGATACGCAGTATTTT CASSPAGGADTQYF TRBJ2-3 TRBD2 TRBV3-1/TRBV3-2 .
TGTGCCAGTAGTACCGGGGAGACACCCATGGAAGGCTACACCTTC CASSTGETPMEGYTF TRBJ1-2 . TRBV19 .